This T cell receptor beta chain was identified during a study of shared clonotypes between healthy human individuals. For the study at large: CD4 naive and CD4 memory each took three plates per donor, while CD8 naive took two and CD8 memory one.

Notes on this clone: Its specificity is not known.

Splitting of CD4+ cells produced CD45RA+ naive and CD45RA-negative memory subsets. Source study methods: ImmunoSEQ gave junction-only sequences without quality scores, so filtering differed. Method: immunoSEQ multiplex PCR; TCRdb's copy keeps in-frame clones and lacks some. That table furnishes V, J and clone size, whereas the DNA furnished D and trimming. Of roughly 2,300,000 clones listed, 85% to 95% are singletons. Study-wide findings and caveats: Among donors, the sharing of clonotypes was expected to be influenced by sequencing depth.

This clonotype was obtained from a man between 18 and 29 years old in good health. Some clones in this sample may be carry-over from other donors' samples. The sequencing input was naive CD4+ T cells from PBMCs. Indicated subset: CD45RA+ positively selected.

Here the CDR3 reads CASSTGTEEEAFF. CDR3 DNA sequence: TGCGCCAGCAGCACGGGGACGGAGGAGGAAGCTTTCTTT. The V and J genes are TRBV5-1 and TRBJ1-1; perhaps TRBD1 as D (5 bases). The CDR3 consists of 13 residues. The V gene's germline CDR1 is SGHRS and CDR2 YFSETQ. V lost 4 bases, J lost 8 bases, and 15 bases lay in between.